The 28 T cell receptor beta chains in this list originate from one sample, sequenced in a study of a mutant IDH1 vaccine in newly diagnosed glioma. Time point meaning: week 35, safety follow-up. Each dose delivered 300 ug of mutant IDH1 20-mer peptide subcutaneously with imiquimod. The table came from immunoSEQ multiplex PCR; TCRdb's copy has only in-frame clones and leaves some out. The table includes about 54,000 clones, roughly 84% detected once. Their target antigens are unknown. This material consisted of PBMCs, taken from a glioma patient whose treatment included an IDH1 peptide vaccine. These receptors were taken from a young woman with glioma.

The chain carries TRBV6-5 and TRBJ2-1; TRBD2 might be the D (5 bases). The CDR3 is made up of 15 amino acids. Per the germline V gene, CDR1 is MNHEY and CDR2 is SVGAGI. V lost 0 bases and J lost 8, with 14 bases in between. As DNA, the CDR3 is TGTGCCAGCAGTTACTCACTAGGCGGAGGAGATGAGCAGTTCTTC. Its protein product is CASSYSLGGGDEQFF.

The genes are TRBV7-8 and TRBJ2-3; 12 bases are a match to TRBD2. This CDR3 comprises 15 residues. V lost 7 bases to trimming and J lost 5 bases; unmatched junction nucleotides: 7. Germline loops: CDR1 SGHVS, CDR2 FQNEAQ. CDR3 amino acids: CASTIGLAGIDTQYF. The CDR3 DNA follows: TGTGCCAGCACCATAGGACTAGCGGGAATAGATACGCAGTATTTT.

This chain joins TRBV6-4 and TRBJ2-1; TRBD2 matches 11 bases. After removal of 5 bases from V and 4 bases from J, the junction contained 4 bases not matched to a gene. CDR1 MRHNA and CDR2 SNTAGT come from the germline V gene. This CDR3 has 15 amino acids. CDR3 in amino acids: CASSSTSGGYNEQFF. CDR3 DNA sequence: TGTGCCAGCAGTTCAACTAGCGGGGGTTACAATGAGCAGTTCTTC.

The chain couples TRBV7-2 to TRBJ1-1; D call uncertain. The CDR3 runs 11 residues. Trimming stripped 5 bases from V and 7 bases from J, with 8 bases between. Germline assignment: CDR1 SGHTA and CDR2 FQGNSA. In DNA form, the CDR3 reads TGTGCCAGCAGCCCCTGGGGTGAAGCTTTCTTT. It specifies CASSPWGEAFF. Drawing the rest from reference TRBV7-2 and TRBJ1-1, the complete variable domain is GAGVSQSPSNKVTEKGKDVELRCDPISGHTALYWYRQSLGQGLEFLIYFQGNSAPDKSGLPSDRFSAERTGGSVSTLTIQRTQQEDSAVYLCASSPWGEAFFGQGTRLTVV.

This rearrangement joins TRBV7-2 to TRBJ1-5; maybe TRBD1 (5 bases). Trimming shortened V by 5 bases and J by 7 bases, and 15 bases separated the two germline ends. Germline lookup yields CDR1 SGHTA and CDR2 FQGNSA. This CDR3 region has 14 residues. CDR3: CASSPVGRDQPQHF. The CDR3 DNA follows: TGTGCCAGCAGCCCCGTCGGTCGGGACCAGCCCCAGCATTTT.

This chain connects TRBV27 to TRBJ1-2; 7 nucleotides agree with TRBD1. This CDR3 is built from 13 residues. CDR1 is MNHEY and CDR2 is SMNVEV in the germline V gene (reference sequence). The V gene end was trimmed by 6 bases and the J gene end by 2 bases; junction bases not matched to a gene: 3. DNA for the CDR3: TGTGCCAGCAGACCGGGACAGAACTATGGCTACACCTTC. Its translation: CASRPGQNYGYTF.

This clone was seen only a few times. This rearrangement joins TRBV7-3 to TRBJ2-5; D is undetermined. CDR3 length equals 13 residues. Trimming shortened V by 2 bases and J by 0 bases, and 4 bases separated the two germline ends. Per germline, CDR1 SGHTA and CDR2 FQGTGA. In DNA form, the CDR3 reads TGTGCCAGCAGCTTAGGCAACCAAGAGACCCAGTACTTC. Translation: CASSLGNQETQYF.

This chain joins TRBV7-2 and TRBJ2-5, with D unresolved. Per germline, CDR1 SGHTA and CDR2 FQGNSA. The CDR3 sequence is 15 residues long. With 0 bases removed from V and 1 base from J, the gap between germline ends came to 9 bases. As DNA, the CDR3 is TGTGCCAGCAGCTTAGCTTTAGGCCCCCAAGAGACCCAGTACTTC. Encoded protein: CASSLALGPQETQYF.

The chain joins TRBV12-5 to TRBJ2-2; no clear D. This CDR3 comprises 13 residues. V was trimmed by 6 bases and J by 2 bases, leaving 7 bases between them. Looked up from germline, CDR1 is LGHNT and CDR2 is FRNRAP. The CDR3 spells CASGTFNTGELFF. The CDR3, as DNA: TGTGCTAGTGGGACATTTAACACCGGGGAGCTGTTTTTT.

The chain joins TRBV11-2 to TRBJ2-7; the D call may be TRBD1 or TRBD2 (6 bases each). Trimming left V 2 bases short and J 2 bases short, with 10 bases between. This CDR3 contains 14 residues. Germline V lookup: CDR1 SGHAT, CDR2 FQNNGV. The CDR3, as DNA: TGTGCCAGCAGCTTACGAGGGGGGCCCTACGAGCAGTACTTC. The encoded protein is CASSLRGGPYEQYF.

This clone was detected only once. The rearrangement uses TRBV6-5 and TRBJ2-4; D ambiguous. Germline CDR1 reads MNHEY; CDR2 reads SVGAGI. V dropped 7 bases and J dropped 3 bases, with 10 bases sitting between them. The CDR3 loop spans 13 amino acids. CDR3 residues: CASTVPGKNIQYF. The CDR3, as DNA: TGTGCCAGCACGGTCCCCGGCAAAAACATTCAGTACTTC.

This chain connects TRBV7-2 to TRBJ2-1, with D hard to call. Germline CDR1 and CDR2: SGHTA and FQGNSA. Trimming removed 0 bases at V and 2 bases at J, with 8 bases between. CDR3 length: 15 residues. The CDR3 DNA is TGTGCCAGCAGCTTAGCGGTTCTCACCTACAATGAGCAGTTCTTC. Its translation is CASSLAVLTYNEQFF.

The chain links TRBV21-1 to TRBJ2-6; the table's D call TRBD2 went unverified against the DNA. TRBV21-1 is a recognized pseudogene. The CDR3 extends over 17 amino acids. The CDR3 DNA sequence: TGTGCCAGCAGCAAAGCGCCGCAGCGCTCTGGGGCCAACGTCCTGACTTTC. Translating gives CASSKAPQRSGANVLTF.

The count of this clone is one. The chain uses TRBV7-8 and TRBJ2-1; 10 bases map to TRBD2. The V gene end was trimmed by 4 bases and the J gene end by 0 bases; junction bases not matched to a gene: 15. Germline-derived CDR1 and CDR2 are SGHVS and FQNEAQ. The CDR3 loop spans 20 amino acids. This CDR3 is CASSYPWDSGGFSSYNEQFF. The CDR3 DNA is TGTGCCAGCAGCTACCCCTGGGATAGCGGGGGGTTTAGCTCCTACAATGAGCAGTTCTTC.

The V and J genes are TRBV4-1 and TRBJ2-3; TRBD2 aligns across 10 bases. The junction had 5 bases not matched to a gene; V was cut back by 2 bases and J by 3 bases. The CDR3 has 16 residues. CDR1 is MGHRA and CDR2 is YSYEKL in the germline V gene. CDR3 coding DNA: TGCGCCAGCAGCCAAAGGACTAGCGGAAGGACAGATACGCAGTATTTT. Translated, it gives CASSQRTSGRTDTQYF.

Written as DNA, the CDR3 is TGTGCCAGCAGCCCCGAGTACTCTGGAAACACCATATATTTT. It translates to CASSPEYSGNTIYF. This rearrangement joins TRBV7-9 to TRBJ1-3; D not certain. The CDR3 totals 14 residues. Trimming stripped 5 bases from V and 0 bases from J, with 8 bases between. Germline V gene sequence: CDR1 SEHNR, CDR2 FQNEAQ (reference sequence).

The chain uses TRBV27 and TRBJ1-2; the D gene is possibly TRBD1 (5 bases). The CDR3 totals 16 residues. In germline, CDR1 is MNHEY, CDR2 SMNVEV (reference sequence). V lost 7 bases to trimming and J lost 5 bases, with 23 bases between them. CDR3 nucleotides: TGTGCCAGCACCCTCACTGGGACCCGCCTAGGGTATGGCTACACCTTC. Protein: CASTLTGTRLGYGYTF.

The V call is TRBV5-6, the J call TRBJ2-1, with D possibly matching TRBD2 (6 bases). The germline V gene encodes CDR1 SGHDT and CDR2 YYEEEE. The CDR3 runs to 18 residues. Trimming pared 0 bases from V and 0 bases from J, leaving 16 bases between. CDR3 loop: CASSLEGSGRSSYNEQFF. Here the CDR3 DNA reads TGTGCCAGCAGCTTGGAGGGTAGCGGAAGGAGCTCCTACAATGAGCAGTTCTTC.

The chain combines TRBV14 with TRBJ2-1; TRBD1 aligns across 8 bases. Per the germline V gene, CDR1 is SGHDN and CDR2 is FVKESK. With V trimmed by 0 bases and J by 2 bases, 0 bases remained unmatched. This CDR3 region has 15 residues. The CDR3 loop is CASSQEDRAYNEQFF. DNA for the CDR3: TGTGCCAGCAGCCAAGAGGACAGGGCCTACAATGAGCAGTTCTTC.

The rearrangement joins TRBV9 to TRBJ2-5, with D perhaps matching TRBD2 (7 bases). CDR3 length: 16 residues. The V gene lost 0 bases and the J gene lost 1 base, with 13 bases spanning the gap. Germline assignment: CDR1 SGDLS and CDR2 YYNGEE. CDR3 residues: CASSVGGGLGQETQYF. CDR3 in DNA: TGTGCCAGCAGCGTAGGCGGGGGCCTGGGCCAAGAGACCCAGTACTTC.

The V gene is TRBV7-7, the J gene TRBJ2-3; D not certain. The germline V and J ends were trimmed by 1 base and 4 bases, with 9 bases remaining between them. CDR3 length: 14 amino acids. The germline V gene has CDR1 SSHAT and CDR2 FNYEAQ (reference sequence). DNA of the CDR3: TGTGCCAGCAGCTTAGGGCTGGCCCCAGATACGCAGTATTTT. Translated, it gives CASSLGLAPDTQYF.

This rearrangement joins TRBV9 to TRBJ2-7, with 9 bases fitting TRBD2. The germline V gene has CDR1 SGDLS and CDR2 YYNGEE. The junction had 4 bases not matched to a gene; V was cut back by 1 base and J by 5 bases. The CDR3 is made up of 14 amino acids. CDR3 bases: TGTGCCAGCAGCGTACGCGGGGGGGCCGACGAGCAGTACTTC. Translating gives CASSVRGGADEQYF. Looking up the rest from reference TRBV9 and TRBJ2-7 gives the full variable domain: DSGVTQTPKHLITATGQRVTLRCSPRSGDLSVYWYQQSLDQGLQFLIQYYNGEERAKGNILERFSAQQFPDLHSELNLSSLELGDSALYFCASSVRGGADEQYFGPGTRLTVT.

J is TRBJ2-1 and V is TRBV5-6, with D perhaps matching TRBD1 or TRBD2 (6 bases each). V lost 1 base to trimming and J lost 0 bases, with 11 bases between them. Germline CDR1 is SGHDT and CDR2 is YYEEEE. CDR3 size: 16 residues. The CDR3 nucleotides read TGTGCCAGCAGCTTGCGAGGGGGGAGCTCCTACAATGAGCAGTTCTTC. Its protein is CASSLRGGSSYNEQFF.

CDR3: CASRTYNEQFF. The CDR3, as DNA: TGCGCCAGCAGGACATACAATGAGCAGTTCTTC. This chain links TRBV5-1 with TRBJ2-1; D not resolved. CDR3 length: 11 amino acids. V lost 5 bases, J lost 4 bases, and 4 bases lay in between. The V gene's germline CDR1 is SGHRS and CDR2 YFSETQ. The variable domain in full, completed from reference TRBV5-1 and TRBJ2-1, reads KAGVTQTPRYLIKTRGQQVTLSCSPISGHRSVSWYQQTPGQGLQFLFEYFSETQRNKGNFPGRFSGRQFSNSRSEMNVSTLELGDSALYLCASRTYNEQFFGPGTRLTVL.

This chain connects TRBV27 to TRBJ2-7; 10 bases are a match to TRBD1. CDR1 and CDR2 (germline): MNHEY, SMNVEV (reference sequence). V was pared by 6 bases and J by 2 bases, with 4 bases of the junction left unmatched. The CDR3 totals 14 residues. For the CDR3, the DNA is TGTGCCAGCAGCTGGGGACAGGGGCCCTACGAGCAGTACTTC. Its protein is CASSWGQGPYEQYF.

The rearrangement links TRBV7-8 to TRBJ1-5; 7 nucleotides match TRBD1. The J segment lost 1 base and the V segment lost 0 bases, leaving 6 bases of the junction unmatched. Germline CDR1 and CDR2: SGHVS and FQNEAQ. The CDR3 runs to 17 residues. CDR3 nucleotide sequence: TGTGCCAGCAGCTTAGCGCTTACAGGGGTAAGCAATCAGCCCCAGCATTTT. Translation gives CASSLALTGVSNQPQHF.

The genes are TRBV5-6 and TRBJ1-4, with no clear D. Germline-derived CDR1 and CDR2 are SGHDT and YYEEEE. The ends were cut back, 7 bases at V and 5 bases at J, with 12 bases in the middle. The CDR3 contains 13 residues. The CDR3 bases are TGTGCCAGCGCCCTCGAGGCGAATGAAAAACTGTTTTTT. It codes for CASALEANEKLFF.

The rearrangement links TRBV7-8 to TRBJ1-6; D ambiguous. The germline CDR1 and CDR2 sequences are SGHVS and FQNEAQ. The ends were cut back, 4 bases at V and 7 bases at J, with 11 bases in the middle. The CDR3 has 14 residues. The CDR3 DNA sequence: TGTGCCAGCAGCTCGCTAACGGGGAATTCACCCCTCCACTTT. Amino acids: CASSSLTGNSPLHF.